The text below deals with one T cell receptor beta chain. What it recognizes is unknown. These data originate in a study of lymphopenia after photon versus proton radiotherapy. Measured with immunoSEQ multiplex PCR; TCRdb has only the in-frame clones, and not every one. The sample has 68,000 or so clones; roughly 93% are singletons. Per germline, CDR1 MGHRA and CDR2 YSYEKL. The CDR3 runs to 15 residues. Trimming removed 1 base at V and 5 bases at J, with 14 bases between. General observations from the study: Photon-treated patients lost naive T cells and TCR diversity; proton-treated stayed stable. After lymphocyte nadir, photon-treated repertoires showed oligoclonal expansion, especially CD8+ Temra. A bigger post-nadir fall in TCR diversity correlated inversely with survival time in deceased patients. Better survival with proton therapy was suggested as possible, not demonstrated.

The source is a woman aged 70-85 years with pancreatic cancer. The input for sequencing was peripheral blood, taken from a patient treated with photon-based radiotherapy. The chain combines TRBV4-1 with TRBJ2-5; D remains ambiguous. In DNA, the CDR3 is TGCGCCAGCAGCCAAGGGGTCCAGAAAACGGAGACCCAGTACTTC. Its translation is CASSQGVQKTETQYF.